This TCR beta chain comes out of a study of cytomegalovirus exposure and HLA in healthy donors. Study-level points and caveats: Published work reported that the classifier diagnosed cytomegalovirus status with high specificity and sensitivity.

In the case of this clone: Its antigen is undetermined.

The method was immunoSEQ multiplex PCR; TCRdb's version includes in-frame clones alone and lacks a portion of them. The data show about 140,000 clones, approximately 82% seen once. Sample: PBMCs. This clonotype was sampled from a man aged 25 to 40 in good health and CMV-seropositive.

The chain's CDR3 is CASSVSDSQGWNGYTF. The CDR3 region has the DNA TGTGCCAGCAGTGTTTCGGACAGCCAGGGGTGGAATGGCTACACCTTC. V usage is TRBV2 and J usage is TRBJ1-2, with D possibly TRBD1 on 6 matching bases. CDR1 is SNHLY and CDR2 is FYNNEI in the germline V gene. Trimming left V 4 bases short and J 6 bases short, with 21 bases between. The CDR3 totals 16 residues.